The entry that follows covers one TCR beta chain sequence. This table comes from immunoSEQ multiplex PCR, and its TCRdb copy is limited to in-frame clones, with some not included. The table has roughly 330,000 clones, about 90% seen once; the top ten hold roughly 1.2%. The data are from a study of cytomegalovirus exposure and HLA in healthy donors. The CDR3 runs 14 residues. Trimming took off 4 bases at V and 5 bases at J, with 14 bases between the two ends. Germline lookup yields CDR1 MNHEY and CDR2 SMNVEV (reference sequence). This sequence joins TRBV27 and TRBJ1-1; D unclear. The sample was PBMCs. This TCR derives from a woman in her thirties in good health and CMV-seropositive. DNA for the CDR3: TGTGCCAGCAGTTCAGCCTTGAAGTCGACTGAAGCTTTCTTT. Its translation is CASSSALKSTEAFF.